This entry features one T cell receptor beta chain sequence. Its antigen is still unknown. Deletions cut 4 bases from V and 5 bases from J, with 7 bases between. This CDR3 has 12 residues. CDR1 and CDR2 from the germline V gene are SGHDN and FVKESK. Clones were sequenced by immunoSEQ multiplex PCR, and TCRdb holds only the in-frame ones, with some missing. The profile covers under 75,000 clones, with approximately 92% appearing a single time and about 3% taken by the ten largest. The data belong to a study of T cells after posttransplantation cyclophosphamide. Study results and caveats: Donor-recipient repertoire similarity was low at 1-2 months, rising over year one.

Sequencing was carried out using PBMCs. The origin of this receptor is a woman younger than 45 in good health and a related stem cell transplant donor. J is TRBJ2-3 and V is TRBV14; D is possibly TRBD1 (5 bases). This CDR3 reads CASSRQGDTQYF. DNA of the CDR3: TGTGCCAGCAGCCGCCAGGGAGATACGCAGTATTTT.